This TCR beta chain is drawn from a study of spatial heterogeneity in lung cancer. Study in general: There were consistently more beta-chain sequences detected than alpha-chain sequences. Study outcomes and limitations: Detection of ubiquitous tumor TCRs in blood was higher at resection than follow-up.

Losses at the gene ends were 5 bases for V and 0 bases for J; bases not matched to a gene: 9. The germline gives CDR1 SGHTA, CDR2 FQGNSA. The CDR3 is 18 residues long. This clonotype was found many times. What it recognizes is unknown. Time point specified: sample taken at primary tumor resection. Sequencing was performed on whole RNA extracted from tumor and nontumor lung tissue, or from frozen PBMC, and the material was left unsorted. A total of roughly 72 untreated early-stage non-small cell lung cancer patients served as donors. Every individual TCR cDNA molecule carried its own unique molecular identifier, which allowed correction of PCR and sequencing errors. From the 5' RACE reads, TCRdb called clonotypes with MiXCR, one entry per CDR3 protein. The sample shows 20,000 to 25,000 distinct CDR3 sequences, about 4.6% of them seen only once.

Specimen: PBMCs, collected at surgery. The chain joins TRBV7-2 to TRBJ2-2; 10 bases map to TRBD2. This sequence originates from a male donor with early-stage non-small cell lung cancer. CDR3 amino acids: CASSTTPTSGANTGELFF. In DNA form, the CDR3 reads TGTGCCAGCAGCACAACTCCTACTAGCGGGGCGAACACCGGGGAGCTGTTTTTT. Full variable domain (rest looked up from reference TRBV7-2 and TRBJ2-2): GAGVSQSPSNKVTEKGKDVELRCDPISGHTALYWYRQSLGQGLEFLIYFQGNSAPDKSGLPSDRFSAERTGGSVSTLTIQRTQQEDSAVYLCASSTTPTSGANTGELFFGEGSRLTVL.